Listed below are T cell receptor beta chains from one sample, sequenced in a study of cytomegalovirus exposure and HLA in healthy donors. Some clones are missing from TCRdb's copy, which holds only in-frame ones; the method was immunoSEQ multiplex PCR. The table lists about 170,000 clones, approximately 81% of them singletons, with 1.5% in the top ten. The sample taken for sequencing was PBMCs. Receptors originate from a male donor in good health and CMV-seronegative. The CDR3 runs from the conserved cysteine through the conserved F or W. The order of the fields is J gene, V gene, CDR3 length, clone size, D gene, CDR3 protein, CDR3 DNA. A D gene is named only where the DNA matches it firmly. The listing skips clone size in some rows; elsewhere it reads once, few, many or a size class.

TRBJ2-2	TRBV6-4	17	.	TRBD1	CASSERDRALNTGELFF	TGTGCCAGCAGTGAGAGGGACAGGGCCCTGAACACCGGGGAGCTGTTTTTT
TRBJ2-3	TRBV9	14	.	TRBD2	CASSDGTSVGTQYF	TGTGCCAGCAGCGATGGGACTAGCGTCGGGACGCAGTATTTT
TRBJ1-3	TRBV4-2	16	.	TRBD1	CASSQDSAGTGRTIYF	TGTGCCAGCAGCCAAGATTCGGCGGGGACAGGGCGAACCATATATTTT
TRBJ2-2	TRBV6-4	16	.	TRBD2	CASSDGLAQATGELFF	TGTGCCAGCAGTGACGGACTAGCGCAAGCCACCGGGGAGCTGTTTTTT
TRBJ1-2	TRBV5-6	11	.	.	CASSLSGGYTF	TGTGCCAGCAGCTTGTCCGGTGGCTACACCTTC
TRBJ1-5	TRBV30	13	few	TRBD1	CAWGQGVEQPQHF	TGTGCCTGGGGACAGGGAGTGGAACAGCCCCAGCATTTT
TRBJ1-2	TRBV4-1	12	.	.	CASSQDRAFYTF	TGCGCCAGCAGCCAAGACAGGGCCTTCTACACCTTC
TRBJ2-7	TRBV18	17	few	TRBD1	CASSPTGTGFGAYEQYF	TGTGCCAGCTCCCCTACCGGGACAGGGTTTGGTGCCTACGAGCAGTACTTC
TRBJ2-7	TRBV30	12	.	.	CAWSVRGYEQYF	TGTGCCTGGAGTGTACGAGGCTACGAGCAGTACTTC
TRBJ2-1	TRBV18	16	once	TRBD2	CASSRTSGGFYNEQFF	TGTGCCAGCTCACGTACTAGCGGGGGGTTCTACAATGAGCAGTTCTTC
TRBJ1-6	TRBV11-2	15	.	TRBD1	CASSLAGGGNSPLHF	TGTGCCAGCAGCTTAGCAGGGGGCGGTAATTCACCCCTCCACTTT
TRBJ2-1	TRBV19	15	.	TRBD1	CASSITGQGYNEQFF	TGTGCCAGTAGTATAACGGGACAGGGCTACAATGAGCAGTTCTTC
TRBJ2-5	TRBV7-9	18	.	TRBD2	CASSTSSPTRGGRETQYF	TGTGCCAGCAGCACCTCAAGCCCGACGCGGGGGGGACGAGAGACCCAGTACTTC
TRBJ2-2	TRBV11-2	15	.	.	CASSLPGVGTGELFF	TGTGCCAGCAGCCTTCCGGGAGTAGGAACCGGGGAGCTGTTTTTT
TRBJ1-2	TRBV6-5	13	.	.	CASSAQVNYGYTF	TGTGCCAGCAGCGCACAGGTGAACTATGGCTACACCTTC
TRBJ2-7	TRBV19	13	.	TRBD1	CASSRTGDYEQYF	TGTGCCAGTAGTAGGACAGGGGACTACGAGCAGTACTTC
TRBJ1-1	TRBV4-3	14	.	.	CASSQDFKNTEAFF	TGCGCCAGCAGCCAAGATTTCAAGAACACTGAAGCTTTCTTT
TRBJ2-5	TRBV5-1	19	.	TRBD1	CASSLATGGVSQYQETQYF	TGCGCCAGCAGCTTAGCGACAGGGGGCGTTTCTCAGTACCAAGAGACCCAGTACTTC
TRBJ1-2	TRBV15	14	few	.	CATSRDQQVYGYTF	TGTGCCACCAGCAGAGATCAGCAGGTCTATGGCTACACCTTC
TRBJ1-2	TRBV27	15	.	.	CASSLKAGLDYGYTF	TGTGCCAGCAGTTTAAAAGCAGGTCTGGACTATGGCTACACCTTC
TRBJ2-1	TRBV2	14	.	TRBD2	CARATSGRGDEQFF	TGTGCCAGAGCGACTAGCGGGAGAGGCGATGAGCAGTTCTTC
TRBJ2-7	TRBV7-9	15	.	TRBD2	CASTQMSGGGYEQYF	TGTGCCAGCACCCAAATGTCGGGGGGGGGTTACGAGCAGTACTTC
TRBJ2-3	TRBV10-1	16	.	TRBD2	CASSKVRLAGADTQYF	TGCGCCAGCAGTAAAGTGAGACTAGCGGGGGCGGATACGCAGTATTTT
TRBJ1-6	TRBV6-6	15	.	.	CASSSSSSYNSPLHF	TGTGCCAGCAGTAGTAGTAGCTCCTATAATTCACCCCTCCACTTT
TRBJ2-5	TRBV11-3	17	.	TRBD2	CASSLATSGGAAETQYF	TGTGCCAGCAGCTTAGCTACTAGCGGGGGGGCCGCAGAGACCCAGTACTTC
TRBJ2-3	TRBV6-5	16	few	TRBD2	CASSYNGRGDTDTQYF	TGTGCCAGCAGTTACAACGGCCGGGGGGACACAGATACGCAGTATTTT
TRBJ1-2	TRBV19	15	.	TRBD1	CASSQGTGANYGYTF	TGTGCCAGTAGTCAAGGGACAGGAGCTAACTATGGCTACACCTTC
TRBJ2-2	TRBV18	16	.	TRBD2	CASSPRLAGNTGELFF	TGTGCCAGCTCACCACGATTAGCGGGGAACACCGGGGAGCTGTTTTTT
TRBJ1-3	TRBV11-1	14	.	.	CASRKRGQGNTIYF	TGTGCCTCCCGGAAGCGGGGCCAGGGGAACACCATATATTTT
TRBJ2-7	TRBV5-4	13	.	TRBD1	CASSHIQGAEQYF	TGTGCCAGCAGCCACATACAGGGGGCCGAGCAGTACTTC
TRBJ1-5	TRBV18	17	.	.	CASSPTESISSNQPQHF	TGTGCCAGCTCACCAACAGAGTCAATCAGCAGCAATCAGCCCCAGCATTTT
TRBJ2-1	TRBV5-4	15	.	.	CASSLSGPSYNEQFF	TGTGCCAGCAGCTTGAGCGGTCCCTCCTACAATGAGCAGTTCTTC
TRBJ2-2	TRBV7-9	18	.	TRBD2	CASSEPGLAYANTGELFF	TGTGCCAGCAGCGAACCGGGACTAGCGTACGCGAACACCGGGGAGCTGTTTTTT
TRBJ2-7	TRBV10-2	13	.	.	CASSVGVTYEQYF	TGCGCCAGCAGTGTAGGGGTTACCTACGAGCAGTACTTC
TRBJ2-1	TRBV7-3	14	.	TRBD2	CASSPTSGVNEQFF	TGTGCCAGCAGCCCGACTAGCGGGGTGAATGAGCAGTTCTTC
TRBJ1-6	TRBV9	15	.	.	CASSAQDRTNSPLHF	TGTGCCAGCAGCGCTCAGGACAGAACCAATTCACCCCTCCACTTT